The next 28 T cell receptor beta chains were all read from a single sample in a study of T cells in Graves' hyperthyroidism and ophthalmopathy. It was RNA transcripts that yielded the amplified TCR beta CDR3 regions. During a first-round RT-PCR of the TCR CDR3, the HTBI primer set was used. TCRdb re-called the multiplex PCR reads through MiXCR, storing one row per CDR3 protein. This sample yields 600,000 or so distinct CDR3 sequences, of which approximately 15% are seen a single time; under 15% belongs to the top ten. Sequencing was performed on blood. Receptor source: a woman aged 45-65 years with Graves' ophthalmopathy.

The V call is TRBV5-1, the J call TRBJ2-2; TRBD2 aligns across 13 bases. The CDR3 is made up of 16 amino acids. Losses at the gene ends were 4 bases for V and 7 bases for J; bases not matched to a gene: 7. The germline V gene encodes CDR1 SGHRS and CDR2 YFSETQ. The CDR3 is CASSRTSGSVNGELFF. The CDR3 DNA follows: TGCGCCAGCAGCCGGACTAGCGGGAGCGTTAACGGGGAGCTGTTTTTT.

In the case of this clonotype: This may stem from a read error, because a much larger clone lies one nucleotide away. The chain recombines TRBV6-2 or TRBV6-3 with TRBJ1-5; D is unclear. The germline CDR1 and CDR2 sequences are MNHEY and SVGEGT. CDR3 size: 14 residues. The ends were cut back, 7 bases at V and 0 bases at J, with 10 bases in the middle. The CDR3 reads CASNYWGSNQPQHF. The CDR3 DNA is TGTGCCAGCAATTATTGGGGTAGCAATCAGCCCCAGCATTTT.

The chain has TRBV12-5 and TRBJ1-2; unclear D gene. CDR1 and CDR2 from the germline V gene are LGHNT and FRNRAP. CDR3 size: 13 residues. Trimming cost V 2 bases and J 6 bases, with 10 bases left between them. The CDR3 DNA is TGTGCTAGTGGTTTGCTTTGGGCGGATGGCTACACCTTC. This translates into CASGLLWADGYTF. Drawing the rest from reference TRBV12-5 and TRBJ1-2, the complete variable domain is DARVTQTPRHKVTEMGQEVTMRCQPILGHNTVFWYRQTMMQGLELLAYFRNRAPLDDSGMPKDRFSAEMPDATLATLKIQPSEPRDSAVYFCASGLLWADGYTFGSGTRLTVV.

Turning to this clonotype: It may be a read error: a sequence one base away is much more abundant. This CDR3 fails to terminate in the conserved phenylalanine or tryptophan, so it likely reflects a read error. This sequence joins TRBV27 and TRBJ2-3; D may be TRBD2 (5 bases). Germline assignment: CDR1 MNHEY and CDR2 SMNVEV (reference sequence). Trimming stripped 3 bases from V and 0 bases from J, with 13 bases between. This CDR3 has 16 amino acids. The CDR3 region has the DNA TGTGCCAGCAGTTTTTTGAGGGAAGCTAGCACAGATACGCAGTATCTT. Translated, it gives CASSFLREASTDTQYL.

The table lists this clonotype with many counts. The V and J genes are TRBV27 and TRBJ1-6; D is perhaps TRBD1 (5 bases). Looked up from germline, CDR1 is MNHEY and CDR2 is SMNVEV (reference sequence). The length of the CDR3 is 14 residues. Trimming took 2 bases from V and 5 from J, leaving 7 bases between them. The CDR3 spells CASSLRGNNSPLHF. The CDR3, as DNA: TGTGCCAGCAGTTTACGGGGGAATAATTCACCCCTCCACTTT.

V gene TRBV5-6 combines with J gene TRBJ1-5; TRBD1 agrees at 8 bases. Germline V gene lookup returns CDR1 SGHDT and CDR2 YYEEEE. The junction had 3 bases not matched to a gene; V was cut back by 1 base and J by 3 bases. CDR3 size: 15 residues. The CDR3 protein is CASSLKDRDNQPQHF. The CDR3, as DNA: TGTGCCAGCAGCTTGAAGGACAGGGACAATCAGCCCCAGCATTTT.

This clonotype was detected only a few times. A read error may be the cause here, since a much bigger clone is one base away. The rearrangement uses TRBV20-1 and TRBJ1-1; 9 bases agree with TRBD1. The CDR3 loop spans 15 amino acids. Germline values: CDR1 DFQATT, CDR2 SNEGSKA (reference sequence). After removal of 4 bases from V and 5 bases from J, the junction contained 11 bases not matched to a gene. Written as DNA, the CDR3 is TGCAGTGCTAATGAGACAGGGGGATTGGAGACTGAAGCTTTCTTT. Protein: CSANETGGLETEAFF.

This clonotype was seen repeatedly, ten times or more. V and J are TRBV28 and TRBJ2-7; tentative D call: TRBD2 (6 bases). With 5 bases removed from V and 0 bases from J, the gap between germline ends came to 20 bases. Germline V lookup: CDR1 MDHEN, CDR2 SYDVKM. The CDR3 spans 17 residues. DNA of the CDR3: TGTGCCAGCAGTCCCCGGGCTAGCGTAGGGAACTCCTACGAGCAGTACTTC. It encodes CASSPRASVGNSYEQYF.

The rearrangement joins TRBV5-6 to TRBJ2-7, with D uncertain. Trimming removed 3 bases from V and 6 bases from J, with 10 bases in between. CDR3 size: 12 residues. Per the germline V gene, CDR1 is SGHDT and CDR2 is YYEEEE. The CDR3 nucleotides are TGTGCCAGCAGCTCGACCGTAGCCGAGCAGTACTTC. Its protein product is CASSSTVAEQYF.

Only a few counts were recorded for this clonotype. The chain links TRBV28 to TRBJ2-1; D gene uncertain. The germline gives CDR1 MDHEN, CDR2 SYDVKM. Trimming removed 1 base at V and 4 bases at J, with 14 bases between. The CDR3 contains 16 residues. The CDR3 here is CASSLYRLAGYNEQFF. CDR3 DNA sequence: TGTGCCAGCAGTTTATATCGTCTGGCAGGATACAATGAGCAGTTCTTC.

V usage is TRBV6-1 and J usage is TRBJ2-2, with 8 bases matching TRBD2. CDR3 length equals 16 residues. Trimming removed 7 bases from V and 1 base from J; junction bases left unmatched: 8. From germline, CDR1 is MNHNS and CDR2 SASEGT. The CDR3 bases are TGTGCCAGCACCCTACTAGCGGCAATGAACACCGGGGAGCTGTTTTTT. Translated: CASTLLAAMNTGELFF.

This clonotype was detected many times. The V call is TRBV30, the J call TRBJ1-2, with D possibly being TRBD1 (6 bases). Trimming pared 2 bases from V and 4 bases from J, leaving 14 bases between. This CDR3 comprises 14 residues. Germline V CDR1 and CDR2: GTSNPN, SVGIG (reference sequence). The CDR3 DNA is TGTGCCTGGAGTTCGCCCCGGGGGGCCTATGGCTACACCTTC. Translating it yields CAWSSPRGAYGYTF.

The chain uses TRBV19 and TRBJ2-2, with TRBD2 as a possible D gene (5 bases). The germline V gene has CDR1 LNHDA and CDR2 SQIVND (reference sequence). Trimming removed 7 bases at V and 0 bases at J, with 18 bases between. This CDR3 is 17 amino acids long. CDR3 amino acids: CASTGYETTTNTGELFF. The CDR3 DNA follows: TGTGCCAGTACGGGGTACGAGACCACCACGAACACCGGGGAGCTGTTTTTT.

The rearrangement links TRBV10-3 to TRBJ1-1; D may be TRBD1 (6 bases). The V gene's germline CDR1 is ENHRY and CDR2 SYGVKD. Trimming pared 7 bases from V and 2 bases from J, leaving 17 bases between. The CDR3 loop spans 15 amino acids. CDR3 amino acids: CAINPGTSFNTEAFF. CDR3 coding DNA: TGTGCCATCAATCCCGGGACAAGCTTCAACACTGAAGCTTTCTTT.

The chain carries TRBV15 and TRBJ2-1; D perhaps matches TRBD1 (6 bases). The CDR3 sequence is 13 residues long. Trimming left V 2 bases short and J 10 bases short, with 12 bases between. In germline, CDR1 is LNHNV, CDR2 YYDKDF (reference sequence). In nucleotides, the CDR3 is TGTGCCACCAGCAGACTACAGGGTTGGGAGCAGTTCTTC. Its translation: CATSRLQGWEQFF.

This clonotype has ten or more counts. The rearrangement joins TRBV11-1 to TRBJ2-1, with D possibly matching TRBD1 (6 bases). Trimming left V 4 bases short and J 4 bases short, with 14 bases between. CDR3 length equals 15 residues. Per germline, CDR1 SGHAT and CDR2 FQDESV (reference sequence). This chain's CDR3 is CASSSQPTGYNEQFF. As DNA, the CDR3 is TGTGCCAGCAGCTCACAACCAACAGGGTACAATGAGCAGTTCTTC.

This clonotype occurred many times. The chain combines TRBV20-1 with TRBJ2-7, with D unclear. This CDR3 is 12 amino acids long. Looked up from germline, CDR1 is DFQATT and CDR2 is SNEGSKA (reference sequence). Between the trimmed V and J ends, which lost 2 bases and 2 bases, there was a span of 7 bases. DNA for the CDR3: TGCAGTGCTAGATCAGGAACCTACGAGCAGTACTTC. It translates to CSARSGTYEQYF.

Concerning this clonotype itself: A much bigger clone sits one base away, suggesting this may be a read error. The V and J genes are TRBV28 and TRBJ2-1; D possibly uses TRBD1 or TRBD2 (6 bases each). V lost 4 bases and J 0 bases, leaving 16 bases between the germline ends. Germline V gene data show CDR1 as MDHEN and CDR2 as SYDVKM. The CDR3 is made up of 17 amino acids. CDR3 coding DNA: TGTGCCAGCAGTTCCACCCTGGGGGGCGACTCCTACAATGAGCAGTTCTTC. Residues: CASSSTLGGDSYNEQFF.

The sample holds one count of this clonotype. This sequence joins TRBV27 and TRBJ2-3; 14 bases map to TRBD2. CDR1 MNHEY and CDR2 SMNVEV come from the germline V gene (reference sequence). This CDR3 spans 16 amino acids. The V gene end was trimmed by 3 bases and the J gene end by 8 bases; junction bases not matched to a gene: 7. The CDR3 DNA sequence: TGTGCCAGCAGTTTCTTCGGGACTAGCGGGAGAGTTACGCAGTATTTT. This codes for CASSFFGTSGRVTQYF.

This clonotype has ten or more counts. This chain connects TRBV6-1 to TRBJ1-1; 9 bases are shared with TRBD1. V lost 3 bases to trimming and J lost 5 bases; unmatched junction nucleotides: 7. This CDR3 contains 15 residues. Per germline, CDR1 MNHNS and CDR2 SASEGT. CDR3 amino acids: CASSEGTGLATEAFF. The CDR3 DNA is TGTGCCAGCAGTGAGGGGACAGGGCTCGCGACTGAAGCTTTCTTT.

This clonotype came up many times. The CDR3 DNA sequence: TGTGCCAGCAGGGCTGGACAGGGGTATGGCTACACCTTC. This codes for CASRAGQGYGYTF. The chain links TRBV2 to TRBJ1-2; 9 bases agree with TRBD1. The J segment lost 5 bases and the V segment lost 6 bases, leaving 4 bases of the junction unmatched. CDR1 is SNHLY, CDR2 FYNNEI, per germline. The CDR3 has 13 residues.

This clonotype occurred many times. The rearrangement joins TRBV2 to TRBJ1-5; TRBD1 might be the D (5 bases). Germline assignment: CDR1 SNHLY and CDR2 FYNNEI. The V end lost 10 bases, the J end lost 2 bases, and 15 bases lay between the germline ends. The CDR3 sequence is 14 residues long. The CDR3 here is CAMGGFEGNQPQHF. CDR3 in DNA: TGTGCCATGGGGGGGTTCGAGGGCAATCAGCCCCAGCATTTT. Variable domain in full (rest from reference TRBV2 and TRBJ1-5): EPEVTQTPSHQVTQMGQEVILRCVPISNHLYFYWYRQILGQKVEFLVSFYNNEISEKSEIFDDQFSVERPDGSNFTLKIRSTKLEDSAMYFCAMGGFEGNQPQHFGDGTRLSIL.

The chain combines TRBV9 with TRBJ1-1; a weak D match, TRBD1 (6 bases). This CDR3 spans 13 amino acids. CDR1 is SGDLS, CDR2 YYNGEE, per germline. V gave up 3 bases and J gave up 5 bases, with 11 bases separating them. The DNA of the CDR3 is TGTGCCAGCAGCGCCGACGGGACAACTGAAGCTTTCTTT. It encodes CASSADGTTEAFF.

This clonotype was found many times. V is TRBV28 and J is TRBJ2-3; tentatively, D is TRBD2 (5 bases). Germline loops: CDR1 MDHEN, CDR2 SYDVKM. The V end was cut by 5 bases, the J end by 6 bases, with 9 bases between. This CDR3 has 12 residues. The CDR3 is CASSTWTDTQYF. As DNA, the CDR3 is TGTGCCAGCAGTACGTGGACTGATACGCAGTATTTT.

This clonotype was observed many times. The rearrangement uses TRBV20-1 and TRBJ2-5, with 11 bases fitting TRBD2. The V and J ends lost 3 bases and 6 bases, in that order; junction bases with no gene match: 9. Per germline, CDR1 DFQATT and CDR2 SNEGSKA (reference sequence). The CDR3 runs 15 residues. CDR3 protein: CSASVSGRAVKTQYF. As DNA, the CDR3 is TGCAGTGCTAGCGTTAGCGGGAGGGCGGTAAAGACCCAGTACTTC.

This clonotype has at least ten counts. The rearrangement joins TRBV19 to TRBJ2-7, with 11 bases fitting TRBD1. The CDR3 runs 15 residues. Looked up from germline, CDR1 is LNHDA and CDR2 is SQIVND (reference sequence). J gave up 0 bases and V 4 bases, and 2 bases lay outside the gene matches. In DNA form, the CDR3 reads TGTGCCAGTAGTAGGGGGACAGGGGGCTCCTACGAGCAGTACTTC. Amino acid sequence: CASSRGTGGSYEQYF.

This clonotype has more than one count but fewer than ten. A much larger clonotype is one base distant, so this may be a read error. The conserved final phenylalanine or tryptophan is absent from the CDR3, which likely points to a read error. The rearrangement links TRBV28 to TRBJ2-1; 7 bases fit TRBD2. The CDR3 length is 17 residues. Germline CDR1 and CDR2: MDHEN and SYDVKM. V shed 5 bases, J shed 0 bases, and the junction held 10 bases outside the gene matches. The DNA of the CDR3 is TGTGCCAGCAGTCCCAGGACTAGATCGAGCTCCTACAATGAGCAGTTCTCC. It is translated as CASSPRTRSSSYNEQFS.

The V and J genes are TRBV3-1 and TRBJ2-5, with 8 nucleotides matching TRBD1. This CDR3 has 16 amino acids. V trimming: 1 base; J trimming: 5 bases; junction bases outside the gene matches: 9. Germline loops: CDR1 LGHDT, CDR2 YNNKEL (reference sequence). CDR3 DNA: TGTGCCAGCAGCCAAGGGGCGGGCAGGGGGCAGGAGACCCAGTACTTC. Translation: CASSQGAGRGQETQYF.